The 29 T cell receptor beta chains below come from one sample, sequenced in a study of graft-versus-host responses after intestinal transplantation. Their antigens remain unidentified. Assay: immunoSEQ multiplex PCR; the TCRdb copy retains only in-frame clones and omits some. Of tens of thousands of clones in the sample, over 90% were seen once. The material was unstimulated CD4+ T cells sorted from spleen or lymph node cells, obtained before transplant. These receptors were collected from a human donor who was the organ donor for an intestinal transplant.

The chain joins TRBV5-8 to TRBJ2-7; maybe TRBD2 (6 bases). This CDR3 region has 13 residues. Trimming pared 1 base from V and 5 bases from J, leaving 10 bases between. From germline, CDR1 is SGHTS and CDR2 YDEGEE. Written as DNA, the CDR3 is TGTGCCAGCAGCTTGTGGAGGGCGGACGAGCAGTACTTC. Translation: CASSLWRADEQYF.

The gene calls are TRBV5-1 and TRBJ1-1; unclear D gene. Trimming cost V 0 bases and J 0 bases, with 9 bases left between them. CDR3 length equals 15 residues. Germline-derived CDR1 and CDR2 are SGHRS and YFSETQ. For the CDR3, the DNA is TGCGCCAGCAGCTTGGTTGTCGGCATGAACACTGAAGCTTTCTTT. Translating gives CASSLVVGMNTEAFF.

The chain has TRBV18 and TRBJ2-5; TRBD1 matches 7 bases. Judging by the DNA end, TRBJ2-7 fits better; the J call may be wrong. CDR3 length equals 14 residues. Germline V CDR1 and CDR2: KGHSH, LQKENI. The CDR3 here is CASSPLTGLGEQYF. The CDR3 DNA is TGTGCCAGCTCACCATTGACAGGGCTGGGCGAGCAGTACTTC.

This chain links TRBV5-4 with TRBJ2-7, with D possibly being TRBD2 (5 bases). The CDR3 spans 15 residues. Germline V gene lookup returns CDR1 SGHNT and CDR2 YYREEE (reference sequence). V was pared by 2 bases and J by 3 bases, with 15 bases between. As DNA, the CDR3 is TGTGCCAGCAGCTTAGATAGGACTCCCTTCTACGAGCAGTACTTC. This encodes CASSLDRTPFYEQYF.

This chain joins TRBV7-9 and TRBJ1-2; 9 bases map to TRBD1. The CDR3 is 15 amino acids. V lost 1 base to trimming and J lost 4 bases; unmatched junction nucleotides: 4. Germline assignment: CDR1 SEHNR and CDR2 FQNEAQ (reference sequence). In nucleotides, the CDR3 is TGTGCCAGCAGCTTAGGCCGACAGGGGGGCTATGGCTACACCTTC. Its protein is CASSLGRQGGYGYTF.

The J gene is TRBJ1-4, the V gene TRBV18; possibly TRBD1 for D (5 bases). The CDR3 contains 16 residues. With 1 base removed from V and 5 bases from J, the gap between germline ends came to 14 bases. From germline, CDR1 is KGHSH and CDR2 LQKENI. CDR3 region: CASSPQRRETNEKLFF. The DNA of the CDR3 is TGTGCCAGCTCACCACAGCGCAGGGAGACAAATGAAAAACTGTTTTTT.

The genes are TRBV29-1 and TRBJ2-2; D gene ambiguous. Germline CDR1 SQVTM, CDR2 ANQGSEA. This CDR3 has 11 amino acids. V was clipped by 2 bases and J by 12 bases, with 10 bases between them. The CDR3 DNA is TGCAGCGTTGAAAGCCGTGACAAGCTGTTTTTT. It codes for CSVESRDKLFF.

The CDR3 reads CASSFSGGRVFYTF. CDR3 in DNA: TGTGCCAGCAGTTTTTCGGGAGGCAGGGTGTTCTACACCTTC. V gene TRBV28 combines with J gene TRBJ1-2; maybe TRBD1 (5 bases). CDR1 is MDHEN and CDR2 is SYDVKM in the germline V gene. The CDR3 totals 14 residues. The germline V and J ends were trimmed by 3 bases and 10 bases, with 18 bases remaining between them.

The CDR3 here is CASSAQGTLAKNIQYF. The CDR3 DNA follows: TGTGCCAGTAGTGCTCAGGGGACCCTAGCCAAAAACATTCAGTACTTC. V is TRBV19 and J is TRBJ2-4; the D gene is possibly TRBD1 (6 bases). Germline lookup yields CDR1 LNHDA and CDR2 SQIVND (reference sequence). Trimming removed 5 bases from V and 0 bases from J, with 14 bases in between. This CDR3 spans 16 amino acids.

This chain connects TRBV5-7 to TRBJ2-7; D uncertain. TRBV5-7 qualifies as an ORF whose function is uncertain. There are 13 residues in the CDR3. The germline V and J ends were trimmed by 0 bases and 4 bases, with 8 bases remaining between them. CDR3 amino acids: CASSLVWGYEQYF. In DNA, the CDR3 is TGTGCCAGCAGCTTGGTTTGGGGATACGAGCAGTACTTC.

V and J are TRBV4-1 and TRBJ2-3; no definite D call. Trimming stripped 5 bases from V and 3 bases from J, with 9 bases between. The CDR3 extends over 13 amino acids. The germline V gene has CDR1 MGHRA and CDR2 YSYEKL. In DNA, the CDR3 is TGCGCCAGCAGCTCGGCGGAAACAGATACGCAGTATTTT. Translation: CASSSAETDTQYF.

The chain has TRBV4-1 and TRBJ1-2; no definite D call. Germline values: CDR1 MGHRA, CDR2 YSYEKL. The CDR3 extends over 13 amino acids. V was trimmed by 2 bases and J by 7 bases, leaving 11 bases between them. As DNA, the CDR3 is TGCGCCAGCAGCCAAACCGAGAGCGCTGGCTACACCTTC. Translated, it gives CASSQTESAGYTF.

The chain carries TRBV27 and TRBJ2-5; D is unclear. Trimming shortened V by 7 bases and J by 1 base, and 4 bases separated the two germline ends. The CDR3 covers 11 residues. Per the germline V gene, CDR1 is MNHEY and CDR2 is SMNVEV (reference sequence). The CDR3 is CASTFQETQYF. The CDR3 DNA sequence: TGTGCCAGCACCTTCCAAGAGACCCAGTACTTC.

This chain uses TRBV5-1 with TRBJ2-5; TRBD2 agrees at 14 bases. The germline gives CDR1 SGHRS, CDR2 YFSETQ. V gave up 4 bases and J gave up 2 bases; unmatched junction bases: 4. The CDR3 contains 16 residues. The CDR3 nucleotides read TGCGCCAGCAGCCCCGGACTAGCGGGGGGACAAGAGACCCAGTACTTC. Translated: CASSPGLAGGQETQYF.

This chain links TRBV4-1 with TRBJ2-2; TRBD1 might be the D (5 bases). V was shortened by 0 bases and J by 6 bases, with 14 bases between the two germline ends. CDR1 MGHRA and CDR2 YSYEKL come from the germline V gene. The CDR3 is made up of 16 amino acids. The CDR3 region is CASSQDSPGPAGELFF. The CDR3 region has the DNA TGCGCCAGCAGCCAAGACTCACCAGGGCCTGCCGGGGAGCTGTTTTTT.

The chain combines TRBV10-1 with TRBJ2-7; D gene ambiguous. Germline loops: CDR1 WNHNN, CDR2 SYGVQD (reference sequence). The V end lost 2 bases, the J end lost 2 bases, and 4 bases lay between the germline ends. The CDR3 is made up of 12 amino acids. The CDR3 DNA reads TGCGCCAGCAGTGAGAAGACCTACGAGCAGTACTTC. Protein product: CASSEKTYEQYF.

The chain uses TRBV7-7 and TRBJ2-1; 13 bases align to TRBD2. Looked up from germline, CDR1 is SSHAT and CDR2 is FNYEAQ (reference sequence). Trimming at V came to 5 bases and at J to 9 bases, leaving 7 bases not matched to a gene. The CDR3 length is 15 residues. The CDR3 here is CASSAGTSGVGEQFF. The CDR3 coding sequence is TGTGCCAGCAGCGCAGGGACTAGCGGGGTTGGTGAGCAGTTCTTC.

This chain connects TRBV19 to TRBJ2-1; maybe TRBD1 (6 bases). There are 16 residues in the CDR3. With 7 bases removed from V and 0 bases from J, the gap between germline ends came to 16 bases. Per the germline V gene, CDR1 is LNHDA and CDR2 is SQIVND (reference sequence). In DNA form, the CDR3 reads TGTGCCAGTACCGCACAGGGTATCCTCTCCTACAATGAGCAGTTCTTC. The encoded protein is CASTAQGILSYNEQFF.

The chain uses TRBV7-3 and TRBJ1-1; D is undetermined. Germline V CDR1 and CDR2: SGHTA, FQGTGA. Deletions cut 2 bases from V and 5 bases from J, with 9 bases between. The CDR3 length is 13 residues. The CDR3 coding sequence is TGTGCCAGCAGCTTATCCGTGGGTACTGAAGCTTTCTTT. Its protein is CASSLSVGTEAFF.

The chain links TRBV5-1 to TRBJ1-4, with TRBD1 matching over 7 bases. The CDR3 covers 13 residues. Germline V gives CDR1 SGHRS, CDR2 YFSETQ. V was clipped by 0 bases and J by 8 bases; unmatched bases: 1. CDR3 sequence reads: CASSLDRGEKLFF. The CDR3 nucleotides are TGCGCCAGCAGCTTGGACAGGGGCGAAAAACTGTTTTTT.

J is TRBJ2-5 and V is TRBV18; D unclear. The germline gives CDR1 KGHSH, CDR2 LQKENI. Trimming pared 0 bases from V and 5 bases from J, leaving 4 bases between. This CDR3 is 12 amino acids long. CDR3 region: CASSPPTETQYF. The CDR3 coding sequence is TGTGCCAGCTCACCACCCACGGAGACCCAGTACTTC.

This sequence joins TRBV5-4 and TRBJ1-1; the D gene is possibly TRBD1 (5 bases). V lost 9 bases to trimming and J lost 5 bases, with 14 bases between them. The CDR3 is 12 residues long. CDR1 is SGHNT and CDR2 is YYREEE in the germline V gene (reference sequence). CDR3 protein: CATGRRLTEAFF. CDR3 DNA: TGTGCCACGGGGCGTCGGCTGACTGAAGCTTTCTTT. Together with reference TRBV5-4 and TRBJ1-1, the CDR3 gives the full variable domain: ETGVTQSPTHLIKTRGQQVTLRCSSQSGHNTVSWYQQALGQGPQFIFQYYREEENGRGNFPPRFSGLQFPNYSSELNVNALELDDSALYLCATGRRLTEAFFGQGTRLTVV.

J is TRBJ2-3 and V is TRBV28, with 8 bases identical to TRBD1. Looked up from germline, CDR1 is MDHEN and CDR2 is SYDVKM. CDR3 length equals 15 residues. V trimming: 6 bases; J trimming: 1 base; junction bases outside the gene matches: 6. Here the CDR3 reads CASRSPGQGTDTQYF. DNA of the CDR3: TGTGCCAGCAGATCTCCGGGACAGGGCACAGATACGCAGTATTTT. Using reference TRBV28 and TRBJ2-3 for the parts outside the CDR3, the full variable domain is DVKVTQSSRYLVKRTGEKVFLECVQDMDHENMFWYRQDPGLGLRLIYFSYDVKMKEKGDIPEGYSVSREKKERFSLILESASTNQTSMYLCASRSPGQGTDTQYFGPGTRLTVL.

The J gene is TRBJ1-1, the V gene TRBV30, with D hard to call. The CDR3 totals 12 residues. Germline lookup yields CDR1 GTSNPN and CDR2 SVGIG (reference sequence). Trimming removed 4 bases at V and 0 bases at J, with 6 bases between. The CDR3 DNA is TGTGCCTGGATTTCGGTGAACACTGAAGCTTTCTTT. Translating gives CAWISVNTEAFF.

J is TRBJ2-3 and V is TRBV10-3; 9 nucleotides align to TRBD2. The CDR3 has 18 residues. Unmatched junction bases numbered 13, after V lost 3 bases and J lost 3 bases. Germline CDR1 ENHRY, CDR2 SYGVKD. CDR3 loop: CAISDPRDSGSKTDTQYF. The DNA of the CDR3 is TGTGCCATCAGTGACCCCAGGGATAGCGGGAGTAAAACAGATACGCAGTATTTT.

The CDR3, as DNA: TGTGCCAGCTGGGTGGGGCCGGGGGAAAAACTGTTTTTT. It codes for CASWVGPGEKLFF. The chain carries TRBV6-1 and TRBJ1-4; D is possibly TRBD1 (5 bases). V lost 8 bases to trimming and J lost 8 bases, with 15 bases between them. The CDR3 covers 13 residues. Per germline, CDR1 MNHNS and CDR2 SASEGT.

The chain has TRBV28 and TRBJ2-7; 8 bases map to TRBD1. This CDR3 has 14 residues. Germline trimming cut 7 bases from V and 0 bases from J; bases unmatched to any gene: 5. Germline V gene lookup returns CDR1 MDHEN and CDR2 SYDVKM. The CDR3 DNA is TGTGCCAGCAAAAGGACAGGGAGCTCCTACGAGCAGTACTTC. Translating gives CASKRTGSSYEQYF.

This clone was recorded once. The rearrangement links TRBV30 to TRBJ2-7; D may be TRBD2 (7 bases). The CDR3 is made up of 12 amino acids. The V end lost 3 bases, the J end lost 7 bases, and 13 bases lay between the germline ends. Germline V gene data show CDR1 as GTSNPN and CDR2 as SVGIG (reference sequence). The CDR3 nucleotides are TGTGCCTGGAGCACACAGGGAGGGGAGCAGTACTTC. Amino acids: CAWSTQGGEQYF.

This chain connects TRBV10-3 to TRBJ2-1; D might be TRBD1 (6 bases). The CDR3 loop spans 12 amino acids. Germline CDR1 ENHRY, CDR2 SYGVKD. V lost 7 bases and J lost 4, with 8 bases in between. CDR3 coding DNA: TGTGCCATCAAAGGACAGTACAATGAGCAGTTCTTC. Its protein product is CAIKGQYNEQFF.